This paragraph reports one T cell receptor beta chain. Antigen unknown. The V gene's germline CDR1 is DFQATT and CDR2 SNEGSKA (reference sequence). Trimming shortened V by 6 bases and J by 3 bases, and 14 bases separated the two germline ends. The CDR3 sequence is 13 residues long. These data are taken from a study of T cell repertoires in cytomegalovirus infection. About the research overall: Indications of both CMV infection and matching HLA type were provided by public TCR beta signatures.

Study-level points and caveats: The cumulative frequency of public TCR beta families identified carriers of CMV plus the relevant HLA. Across the ex vivo response, the dominant clonotypes were HLA-C-restricted CMV-specific TCR beta clonotypes.

From the reads, TCRdb called clonotypes with MiXCR, one entry per CDR3 protein. The sample yields more than 150,000 distinct CDR3 sequences, around 20% seen once. Sequencing was done on a sample of PBMCs. This TCR came from a human donor in good health (CMV status not recorded). Some clones in this sample may be carry-over from other donors' samples. V is TRBV20-1 and J is TRBJ1-2, with D unclear. The CDR3 sequence: CSATNRWDYGYTF. CDR3 coding DNA: TGCAGTGCCACGAATCGATGGGACTATGGCTACACCTTC.